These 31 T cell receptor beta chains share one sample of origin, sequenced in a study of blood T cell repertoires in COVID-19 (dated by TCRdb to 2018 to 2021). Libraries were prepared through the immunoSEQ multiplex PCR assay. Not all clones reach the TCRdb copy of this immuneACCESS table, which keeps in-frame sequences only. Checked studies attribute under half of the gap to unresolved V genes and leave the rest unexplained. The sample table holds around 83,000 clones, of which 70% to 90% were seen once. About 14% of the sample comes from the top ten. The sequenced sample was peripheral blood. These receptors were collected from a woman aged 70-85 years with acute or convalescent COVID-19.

DNA of the CDR3: TGTGCCAGCTCTCCGGGACAGGGACAAGAGACCCAGTACTTC. Its translation: CASSPGQGQETQYF. The chain uses TRBV6-4 and TRBJ2-5; 9 nucleotides align to TRBD1. Germline V gene lookup returns CDR1 MRHNA and CDR2 SNTAGT. J gave up 2 bases and V 8 bases, and 6 bases lay outside the gene matches. This CDR3 spans 14 amino acids.

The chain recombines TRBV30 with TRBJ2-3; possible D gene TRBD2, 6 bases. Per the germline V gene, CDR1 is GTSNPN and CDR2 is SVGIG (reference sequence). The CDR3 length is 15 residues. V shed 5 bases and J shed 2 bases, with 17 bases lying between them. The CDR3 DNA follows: TGTGCCTGGGAGGGCCTCGGGGGACCCACAGATACGCAGTATTTT. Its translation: CAWEGLGGPTDTQYF.

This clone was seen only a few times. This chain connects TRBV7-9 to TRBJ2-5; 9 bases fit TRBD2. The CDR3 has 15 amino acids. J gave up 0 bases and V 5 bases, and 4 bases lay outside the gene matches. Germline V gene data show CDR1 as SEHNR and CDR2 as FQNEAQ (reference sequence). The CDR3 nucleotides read TGTGCCAGCAGCCACGGACTAGCGAACCAAGAGACCCAGTACTTC. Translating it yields CASSHGLANQETQYF.

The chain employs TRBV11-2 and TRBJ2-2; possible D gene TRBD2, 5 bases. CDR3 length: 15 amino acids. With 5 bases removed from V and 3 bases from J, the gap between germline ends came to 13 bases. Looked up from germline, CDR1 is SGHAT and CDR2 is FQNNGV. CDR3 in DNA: TGTGCCAGCAGCCTCTCCGCCGGGGACACCGGGGAGCTGTTTTTT. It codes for CASSLSAGDTGELFF.

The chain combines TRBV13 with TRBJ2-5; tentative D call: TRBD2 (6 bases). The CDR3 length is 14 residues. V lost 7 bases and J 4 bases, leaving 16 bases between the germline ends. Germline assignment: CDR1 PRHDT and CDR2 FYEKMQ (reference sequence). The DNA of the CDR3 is TGTGCCAGCATCCTAGCGAGTGTCCCAGAGACCCAGTACTTC. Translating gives CASILASVPETQYF.

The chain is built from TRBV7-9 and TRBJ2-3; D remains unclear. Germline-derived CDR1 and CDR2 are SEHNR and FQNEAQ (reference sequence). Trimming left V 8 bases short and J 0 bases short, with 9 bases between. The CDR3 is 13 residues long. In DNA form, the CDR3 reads TGTGCCAGCGTCCTCGGGAGCACAGATACGCAGTATTTT. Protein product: CASVLGSTDTQYF. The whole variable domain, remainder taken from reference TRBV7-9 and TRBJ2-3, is DTGVSQNPRHKITKRGQNVTFRCDPISEHNRLYWYRQTLGQGPEFLTYFQNEAQLEKSRLLSDRFSAERPKGSFSTLEIQRTEQGDSAMYLCASVLGSTDTQYFGPGTRLTVL.

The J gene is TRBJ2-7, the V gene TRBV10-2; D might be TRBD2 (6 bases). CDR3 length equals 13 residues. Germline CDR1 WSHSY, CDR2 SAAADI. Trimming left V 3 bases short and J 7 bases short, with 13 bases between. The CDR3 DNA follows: TGCGCCAGCAGTGACTTGGGACGGGGGGAGCAGTACGTC. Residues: CASSDLGRGEQYV.

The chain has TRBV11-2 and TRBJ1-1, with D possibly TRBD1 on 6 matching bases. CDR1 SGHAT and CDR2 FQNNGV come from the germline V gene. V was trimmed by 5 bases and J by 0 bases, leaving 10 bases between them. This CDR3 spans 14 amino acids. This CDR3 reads CASSTGTLNTEAFF. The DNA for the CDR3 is TGTGCCAGCAGCACCGGGACACTGAACACTGAAGCTTTCTTT. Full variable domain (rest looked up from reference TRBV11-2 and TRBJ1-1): EAGVAQSPRYKIIEKRQSVAFWCNPISGHATLYWYQQILGQGPKLLIQFQNNGVVDDSQLPKDRFSAERLKGVDSTLKIQPAKLEDSAVYLCASSTGTLNTEAFFGQGTRLTVV.

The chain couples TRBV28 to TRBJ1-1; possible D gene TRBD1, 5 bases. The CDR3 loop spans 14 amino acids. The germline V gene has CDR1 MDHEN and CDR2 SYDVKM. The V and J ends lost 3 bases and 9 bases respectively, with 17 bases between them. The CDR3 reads CASSFSAGRDKAFF. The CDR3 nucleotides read TGTGCCAGCAGTTTTTCCGCAGGGAGGGATAAAGCTTTCTTT.

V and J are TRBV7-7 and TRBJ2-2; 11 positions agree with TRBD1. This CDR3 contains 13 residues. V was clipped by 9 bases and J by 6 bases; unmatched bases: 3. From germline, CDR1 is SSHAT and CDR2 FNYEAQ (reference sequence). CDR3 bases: TGTGCCAGTGGACAGGGGGCCTCCGGGGAGCTGTTTTTT. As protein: CASGQGASGELFF. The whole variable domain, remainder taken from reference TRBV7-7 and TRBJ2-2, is GAGVSQSPRYKVTKRGQDVTLRCDPISSHATLYWYQQALGQGPEFLTYFNYEAQPDKSGLPSDRFSAERPEGSISTLTIQRTEQRDSAMYRCASGQGASGELFFGEGSRLTVL.

The CDR3 protein is CASSQGQGATLGANVLTF. The CDR3 DNA follows: TGCGCCAGCAGCCAGGGACAGGGAGCGACCTTGGGGGCCAACGTCCTGACTTTC. The chain recombines TRBV5-1 with TRBJ2-6; 9 bases are shared with TRBD1. The germline V gene has CDR1 SGHRS and CDR2 YFSETQ. The V and J ends lost 4 bases and 4 bases, in that order; junction bases with no gene match: 12. The CDR3 extends over 18 amino acids.

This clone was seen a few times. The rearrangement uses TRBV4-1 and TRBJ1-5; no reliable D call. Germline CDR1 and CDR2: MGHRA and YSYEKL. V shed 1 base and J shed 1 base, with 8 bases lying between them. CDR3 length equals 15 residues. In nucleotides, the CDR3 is TGCGCCAGCAGCCAAGTCAGAGGGAGCAATCAGCCCCAGCATTTT. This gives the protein CASSQVRGSNQPQHF.

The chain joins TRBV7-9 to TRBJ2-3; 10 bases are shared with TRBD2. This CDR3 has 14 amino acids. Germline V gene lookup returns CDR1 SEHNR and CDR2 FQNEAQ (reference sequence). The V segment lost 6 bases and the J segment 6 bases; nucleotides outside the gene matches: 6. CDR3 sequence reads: CASRTSGAGDTQYF. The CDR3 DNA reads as TGTGCCAGCAGAACTAGCGGGGCCGGGGATACGCAGTATTTT.

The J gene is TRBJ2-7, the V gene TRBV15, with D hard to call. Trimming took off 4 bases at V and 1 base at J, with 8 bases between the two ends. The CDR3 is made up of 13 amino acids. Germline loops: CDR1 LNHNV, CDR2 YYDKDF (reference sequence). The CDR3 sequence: CATSTPTSYEQYV. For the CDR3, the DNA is TGTGCCACCAGCACCCCCACTTCCTACGAGCAGTACGTC.

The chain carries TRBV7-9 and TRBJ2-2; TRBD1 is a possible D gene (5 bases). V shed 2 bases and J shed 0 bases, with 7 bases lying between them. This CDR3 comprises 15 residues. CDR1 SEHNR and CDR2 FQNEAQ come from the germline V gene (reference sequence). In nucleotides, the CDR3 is TGTGCCAGCAGCTTAAGACAGCCGAACACCGGGGAGCTGTTTTTT. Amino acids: CASSLRQPNTGELFF.

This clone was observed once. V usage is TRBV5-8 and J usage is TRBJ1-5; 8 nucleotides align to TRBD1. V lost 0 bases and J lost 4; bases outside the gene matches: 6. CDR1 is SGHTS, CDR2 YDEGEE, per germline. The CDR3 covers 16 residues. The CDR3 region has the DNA TGTGCCAGCAGCTTGGTAGGAGGACAGGGTAATCAGCCCCAGCATTTT. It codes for CASSLVGGQGNQPQHF.

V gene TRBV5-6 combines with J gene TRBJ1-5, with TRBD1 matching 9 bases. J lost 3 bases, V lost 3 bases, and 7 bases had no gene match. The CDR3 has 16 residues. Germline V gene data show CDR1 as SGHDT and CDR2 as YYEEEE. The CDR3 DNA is TGTGCCAGCAGCTCGGGGACAGGGCGGATCAATCAGCCCCAGCATTTT. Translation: CASSSGTGRINQPQHF.

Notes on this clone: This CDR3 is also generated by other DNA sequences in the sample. CDR3 loop: CASSRTGYEQYV. The DNA of the CDR3 is TGTGCCAGCAGCCGGACAGGGTACGAGCAGTACGTC. The rearrangement uses TRBV7-9 and TRBJ2-7, with TRBD1 matching over 8 bases. Trimming cost V 5 bases and J 4 bases; bases outside gene matches: 1. This CDR3 region has 12 residues. Germline V CDR1 and CDR2: SEHNR, FQNEAQ (reference sequence).

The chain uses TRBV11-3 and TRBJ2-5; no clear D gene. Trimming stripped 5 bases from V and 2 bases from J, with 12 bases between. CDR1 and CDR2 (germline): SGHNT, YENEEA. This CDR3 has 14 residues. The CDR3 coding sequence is TGTGCCAGCAGCCCACGGGTTGGTCAAGAGACCCAGTACTTC. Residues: CASSPRVGQETQYF.

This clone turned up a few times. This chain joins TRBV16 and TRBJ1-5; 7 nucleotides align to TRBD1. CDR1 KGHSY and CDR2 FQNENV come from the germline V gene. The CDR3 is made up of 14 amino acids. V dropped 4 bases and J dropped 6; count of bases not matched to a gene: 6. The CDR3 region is CASSPAGGIQPQHF. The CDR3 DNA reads TGTGCCAGCAGCCCCGCAGGGGGGATTCAGCCCCAGCATTTT.

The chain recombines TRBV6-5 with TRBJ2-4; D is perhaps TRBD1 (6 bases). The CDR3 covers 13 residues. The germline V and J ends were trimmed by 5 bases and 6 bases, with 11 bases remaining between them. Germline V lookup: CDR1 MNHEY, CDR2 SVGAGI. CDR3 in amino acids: CASSKGHANIQYF. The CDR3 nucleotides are TGTGCCAGCAGTAAGGGACACGCAAACATTCAGTACTTC.

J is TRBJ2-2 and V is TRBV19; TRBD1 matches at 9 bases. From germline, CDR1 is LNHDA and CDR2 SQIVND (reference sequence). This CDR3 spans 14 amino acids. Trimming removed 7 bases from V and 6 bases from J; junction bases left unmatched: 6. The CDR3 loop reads CASNTRTGAGELFF. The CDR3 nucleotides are TGTGCCAGTAACACGAGGACAGGGGCCGGGGAGCTGTTTTTT.

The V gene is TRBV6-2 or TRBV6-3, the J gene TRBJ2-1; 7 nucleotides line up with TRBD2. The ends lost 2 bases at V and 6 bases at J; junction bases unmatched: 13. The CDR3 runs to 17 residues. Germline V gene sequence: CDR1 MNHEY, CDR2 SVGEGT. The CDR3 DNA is TGTGCCAGCAGTTACCTCACTAGCGATCCGCACCGCAATGAGCAGTTCTTC. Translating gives CASSYLTSDPHRNEQFF.

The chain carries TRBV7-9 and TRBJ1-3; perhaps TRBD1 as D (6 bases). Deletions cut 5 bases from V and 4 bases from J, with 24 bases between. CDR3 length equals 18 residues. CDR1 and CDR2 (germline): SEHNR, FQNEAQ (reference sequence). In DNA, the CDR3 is TGTGCCAGCAGCCAACCTAGTTATTACAGGGCGCGCGGAAACACCATATATTTT. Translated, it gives CASSQPSYYRARGNTIYF.

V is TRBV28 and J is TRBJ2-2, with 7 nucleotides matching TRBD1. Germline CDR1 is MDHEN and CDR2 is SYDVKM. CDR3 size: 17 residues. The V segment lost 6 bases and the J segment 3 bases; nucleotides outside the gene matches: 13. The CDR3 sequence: CASSPTRQGKYTGELFF. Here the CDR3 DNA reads TGTGCCAGCAGCCCGACCCGACAGGGTAAGTACACCGGGGAGCTGTTTTTT.

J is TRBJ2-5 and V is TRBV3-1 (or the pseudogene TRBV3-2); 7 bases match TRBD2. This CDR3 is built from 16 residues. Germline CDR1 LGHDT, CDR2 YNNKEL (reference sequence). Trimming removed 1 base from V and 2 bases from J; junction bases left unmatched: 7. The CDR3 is CASSQARGVFQETQYF. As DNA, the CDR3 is TGTGCCAGCAGCCAAGCCCGGGGGGTATTTCAAGAGACCCAGTACTTC.

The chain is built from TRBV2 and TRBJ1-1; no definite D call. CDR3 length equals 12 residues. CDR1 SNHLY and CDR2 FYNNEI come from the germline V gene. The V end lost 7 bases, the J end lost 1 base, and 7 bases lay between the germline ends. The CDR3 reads CASTVTNTEAFF. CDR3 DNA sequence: TGTGCCAGCACGGTAACGAACACTGAAGCTTTCTTT. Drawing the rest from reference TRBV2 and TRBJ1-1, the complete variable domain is EPEVTQTPSHQVTQMGQEVILRCVPISNHLYFYWYRQILGQKVEFLVSFYNNEISEKSEIFDDQFSVERPDGSNFTLKIRSTKLEDSAMYFCASTVTNTEAFFGQGTRLTVV.

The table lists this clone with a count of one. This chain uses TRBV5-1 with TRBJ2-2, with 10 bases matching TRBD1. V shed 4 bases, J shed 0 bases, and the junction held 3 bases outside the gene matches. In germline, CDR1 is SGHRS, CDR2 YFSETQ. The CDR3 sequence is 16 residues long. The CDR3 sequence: CASSAGTGANTGELFF. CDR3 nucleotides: TGCGCCAGCAGCGCCGGGACAGGGGCGAACACCGGGGAGCTGTTTTTT.

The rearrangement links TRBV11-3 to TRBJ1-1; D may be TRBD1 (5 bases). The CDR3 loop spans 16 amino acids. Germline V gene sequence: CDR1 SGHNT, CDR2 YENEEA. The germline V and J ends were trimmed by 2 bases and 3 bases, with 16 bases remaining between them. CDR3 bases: TGTGCCAGCAGCTTAAGCTTAGCGGCAGGGTACACTGAAGCTTTCTTT. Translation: CASSLSLAAGYTEAFF.

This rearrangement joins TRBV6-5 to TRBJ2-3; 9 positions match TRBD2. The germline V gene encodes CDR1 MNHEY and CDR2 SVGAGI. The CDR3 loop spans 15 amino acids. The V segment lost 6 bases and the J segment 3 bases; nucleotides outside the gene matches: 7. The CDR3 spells CASSYQRGETDTQYF. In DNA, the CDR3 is TGTGCCAGCAGCTACCAGCGGGGGGAGACAGATACGCAGTATTTT.

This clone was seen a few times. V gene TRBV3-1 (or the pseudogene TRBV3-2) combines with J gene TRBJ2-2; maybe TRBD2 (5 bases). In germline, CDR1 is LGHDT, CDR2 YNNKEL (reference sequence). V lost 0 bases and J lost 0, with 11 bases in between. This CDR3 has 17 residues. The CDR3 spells CASSQEAEASNTGELFF. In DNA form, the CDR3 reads TGTGCCAGCAGCCAAGAAGCGGAAGCATCGAACACCGGGGAGCTGTTTTTT.